The 5 T cell receptor beta chains presented below share a single source sample, sequenced in a study of T cell responses to AZD1222 COVID-19 vaccine. Repertoires were generated with immunoSEQ multiplex PCR, while TCRdb's copy carries only in-frame clones and drops some. This sample has over 120,000 clones, with more than 70% found just once. The sequences come from peripheral blood, collected 28 days after the second AZD1222 dose. These receptors were collected from an adult who received the AZD1222 COVID-19 vaccine.

This clone was seen once. The chain links TRBV27 to TRBJ2-3, with 8 bases fitting TRBD1. The CDR3 is made up of 14 amino acids. V was pared by 7 bases and J by 4 bases, with 7 bases of the junction left unmatched. The germline CDR1 and CDR2 sequences are MNHEY and SMNVEV (reference sequence). This CDR3 reads CASKPTGEADTQYF. The CDR3 DNA sequence: TGTGCCAGCAAGCCGACAGGGGAGGCAGATACGCAGTATTTT.

In nucleotides, the CDR3 is TGTGCCAGCAGCCGGGACAGAGACTATGGCTACACCTTC. The encoded protein is CASSRDRDYGYTF. This chain uses TRBV7-9 with TRBJ1-2; 7 nucleotides align to TRBD1. The CDR3 sequence is 13 residues long. V lost 5 bases and J lost 3; bases outside the gene matches: 3. CDR1 SEHNR and CDR2 FQNEAQ come from the germline V gene (reference sequence).

V is TRBV18 and J is TRBJ1-5; TRBD1 aligns across 9 bases. The germline gives CDR1 KGHSH, CDR2 LQKENI. The V segment lost 3 bases and the J segment 6 bases; nucleotides outside the gene matches: 9. This CDR3 is 16 amino acids long. The CDR3 is CASSPPDRGSSQPQHF. As DNA, the CDR3 is TGTGCCAGCTCACCCCCCGACAGGGGGTCAAGTCAGCCCCAGCATTTT.

The chain has TRBV28 and TRBJ1-1; 9 bases agree with TRBD1. CDR1 is MDHEN and CDR2 is SYDVKM in the germline V gene. The CDR3 totals 16 residues. V was clipped by 6 bases and J by 3 bases; unmatched bases: 11. The CDR3 is CASRTGQGLPYTEAFF. In DNA form, the CDR3 reads TGTGCCAGCAGAACCGGACAGGGGCTTCCATACACTGAAGCTTTCTTT.

CDR3 residues: CASTPSGDTEAFF. CDR3 coding DNA: TGTGCCAGCACCCCGTCGGGGGACACTGAAGCTTTCTTT. V is TRBV9 and J is TRBJ1-1; D may be TRBD1 (5 bases). The CDR3 spans 13 residues. Germline V gene lookup returns CDR1 SGDLS and CDR2 YYNGEE. With 6 bases removed from V and 3 bases from J, the gap between germline ends came to 12 bases.